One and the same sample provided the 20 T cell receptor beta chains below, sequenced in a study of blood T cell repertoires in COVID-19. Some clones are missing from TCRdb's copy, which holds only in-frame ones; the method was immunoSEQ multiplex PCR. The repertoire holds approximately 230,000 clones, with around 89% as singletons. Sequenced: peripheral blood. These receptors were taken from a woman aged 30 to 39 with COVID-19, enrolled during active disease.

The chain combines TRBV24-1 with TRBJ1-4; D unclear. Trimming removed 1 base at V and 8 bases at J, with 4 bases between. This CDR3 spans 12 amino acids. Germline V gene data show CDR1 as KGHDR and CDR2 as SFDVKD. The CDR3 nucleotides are TGTGCCACCAGTGATTTCGGGGAAAAACTGTTTTTT. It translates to CATSDFGEKLFF.

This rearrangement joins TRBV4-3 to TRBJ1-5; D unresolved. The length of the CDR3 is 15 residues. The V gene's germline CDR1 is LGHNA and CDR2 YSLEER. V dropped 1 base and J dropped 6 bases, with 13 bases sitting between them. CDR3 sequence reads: CASSQAPGGTQPQHF. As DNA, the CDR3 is TGCGCCAGCAGCCAAGCTCCGGGAGGTACTCAGCCCCAGCATTTT.

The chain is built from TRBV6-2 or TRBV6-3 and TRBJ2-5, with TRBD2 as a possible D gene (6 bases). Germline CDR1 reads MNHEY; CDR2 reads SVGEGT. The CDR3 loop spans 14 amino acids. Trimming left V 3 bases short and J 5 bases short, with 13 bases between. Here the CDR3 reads CASSYSRRGETQYF. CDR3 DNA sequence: TGTGCCAGCAGTTATTCCCGCCGGGGGGAGACCCAGTACTTC.

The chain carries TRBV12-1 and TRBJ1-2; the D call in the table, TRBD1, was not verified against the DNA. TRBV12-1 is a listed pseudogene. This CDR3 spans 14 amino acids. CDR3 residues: CAGGGTGFNYGYTF. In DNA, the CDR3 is TGTGCCGGGGGGGGGACAGGCTTTAACTATGGCTACACCTTC.

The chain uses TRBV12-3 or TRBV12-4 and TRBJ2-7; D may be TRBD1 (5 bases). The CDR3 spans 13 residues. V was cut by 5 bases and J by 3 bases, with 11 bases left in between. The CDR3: CASSPRTYYEQYF. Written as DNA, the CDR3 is TGTGCCAGCAGTCCCCGGACATACTACGAGCAGTACTTC.

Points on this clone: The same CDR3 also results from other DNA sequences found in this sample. CDR3 DNA sequence: TGTGCCAGTAGTAGGACAGGGGACACTGAAGCTTTCTTT. This translates into CASSRTGDTEAFF. The rearrangement joins TRBV19 to TRBJ1-1, with TRBD1 matching over 9 bases. This CDR3 has 13 residues. Germline CDR1 LNHDA, CDR2 SQIVND (reference sequence). J lost 3 bases, V lost 4 bases, and 0 bases had no gene match.

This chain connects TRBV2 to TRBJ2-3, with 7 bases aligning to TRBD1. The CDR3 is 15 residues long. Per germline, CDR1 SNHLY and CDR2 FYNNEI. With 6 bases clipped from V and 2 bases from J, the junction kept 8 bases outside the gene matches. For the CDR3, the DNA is TGTGCCAGCAGCGTGGGGACAGTACCCACAGATACGCAGTATTTT. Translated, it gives CASSVGTVPTDTQYF.

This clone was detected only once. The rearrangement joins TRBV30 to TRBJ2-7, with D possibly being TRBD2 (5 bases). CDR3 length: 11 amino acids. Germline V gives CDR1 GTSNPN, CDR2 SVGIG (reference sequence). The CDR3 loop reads CAGSGSYEQYV. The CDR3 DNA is TGTGCCGGGAGCGGCTCCTACGAGCAGTACGTC.

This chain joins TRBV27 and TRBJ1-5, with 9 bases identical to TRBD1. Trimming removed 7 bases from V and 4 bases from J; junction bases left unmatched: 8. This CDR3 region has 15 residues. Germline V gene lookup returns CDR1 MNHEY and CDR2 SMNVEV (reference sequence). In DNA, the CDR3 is TGTGCCAGCACCCCGGGACAGGGAATTAATCAGCCCCAGCATTTT. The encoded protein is CASTPGQGINQPQHF.

The CDR3 reads CASSPPRRGNTEAFF. CDR3 nucleotides: TGTGCCAGCAGCCCCCCAAGGCGGGGGAACACTGAAGCTTTCTTT. The V gene is TRBV21-1, the J gene TRBJ1-1. TRBV21-1 is flagged as a pseudogene. The CDR3 runs to 15 residues.

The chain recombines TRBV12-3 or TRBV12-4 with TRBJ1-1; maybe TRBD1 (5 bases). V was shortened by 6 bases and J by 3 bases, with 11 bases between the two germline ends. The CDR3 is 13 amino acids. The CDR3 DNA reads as TGTGCCAGCAGAAGACAGATAGACACTGAAGCTTTCTTT. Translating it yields CASRRQIDTEAFF.

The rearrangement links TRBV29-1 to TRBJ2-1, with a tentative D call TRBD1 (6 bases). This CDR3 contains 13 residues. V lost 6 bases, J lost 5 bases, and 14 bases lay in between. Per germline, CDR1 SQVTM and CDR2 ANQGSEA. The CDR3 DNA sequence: TGCAGCGTGGACAGTCCCTTCGACAATGAGCAGTTCTTC. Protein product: CSVDSPFDNEQFF.

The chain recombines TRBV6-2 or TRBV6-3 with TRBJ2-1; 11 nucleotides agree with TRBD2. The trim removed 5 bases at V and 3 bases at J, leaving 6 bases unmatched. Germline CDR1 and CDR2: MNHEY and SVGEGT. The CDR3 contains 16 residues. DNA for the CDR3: TGTGCCAGCAGTCCCTTAGCGGGGGGGGACTACAATGAGCAGTTCTTC. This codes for CASSPLAGGDYNEQFF.

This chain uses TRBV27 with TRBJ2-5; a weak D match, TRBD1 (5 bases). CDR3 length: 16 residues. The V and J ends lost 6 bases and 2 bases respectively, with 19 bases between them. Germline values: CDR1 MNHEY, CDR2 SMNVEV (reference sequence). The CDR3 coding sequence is TGTGCCAGCAGCCGTCAATTCTTCGACAGACAAGAGACCCAGTACTTC. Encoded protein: CASSRQFFDRQETQYF.

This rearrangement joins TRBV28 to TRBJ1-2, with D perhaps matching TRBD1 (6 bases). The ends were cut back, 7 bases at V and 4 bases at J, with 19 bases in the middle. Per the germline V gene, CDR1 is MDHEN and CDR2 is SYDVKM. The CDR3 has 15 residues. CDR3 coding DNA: TGTGCCAGCAAGGGGGGGCATAATTGGGTCTATGGCTACACCTTC. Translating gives CASKGGHNWVYGYTF.

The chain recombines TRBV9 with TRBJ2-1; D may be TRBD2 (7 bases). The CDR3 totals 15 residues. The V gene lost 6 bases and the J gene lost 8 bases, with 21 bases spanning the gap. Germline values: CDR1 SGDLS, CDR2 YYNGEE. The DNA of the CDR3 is TGTGCCAGCAACGGGGGGCTAGCGGTCGGCTATGAGCAGTTCTTC. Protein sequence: CASNGGLAVGYEQFF.

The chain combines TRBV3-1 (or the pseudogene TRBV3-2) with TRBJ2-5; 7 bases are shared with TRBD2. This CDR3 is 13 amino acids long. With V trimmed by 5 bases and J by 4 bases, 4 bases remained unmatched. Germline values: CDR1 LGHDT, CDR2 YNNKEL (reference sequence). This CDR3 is CASSKSGGETQYF. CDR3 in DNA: TGTGCCAGCAGCAAATCGGGGGGAGAGACCCAGTACTTC.

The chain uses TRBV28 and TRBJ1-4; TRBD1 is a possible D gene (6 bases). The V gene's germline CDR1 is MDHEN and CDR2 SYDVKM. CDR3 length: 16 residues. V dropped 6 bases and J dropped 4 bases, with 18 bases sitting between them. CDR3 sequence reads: CASRSPNRAHNEKLFF. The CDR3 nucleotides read TGTGCCAGCAGATCCCCCAACAGGGCCCATAATGAAAAACTGTTTTTT.

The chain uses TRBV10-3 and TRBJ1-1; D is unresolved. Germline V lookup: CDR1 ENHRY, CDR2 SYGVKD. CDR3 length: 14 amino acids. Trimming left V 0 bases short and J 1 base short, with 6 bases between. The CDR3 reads CAISESRGNTEAFF. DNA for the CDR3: TGTGCCATCAGTGAGTCCCGGGGGAACACTGAAGCTTTCTTT.

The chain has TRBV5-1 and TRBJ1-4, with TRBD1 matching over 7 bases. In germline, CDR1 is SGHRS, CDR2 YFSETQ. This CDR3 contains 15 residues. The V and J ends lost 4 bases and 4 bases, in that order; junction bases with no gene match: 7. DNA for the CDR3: TGCGCCAGCAGCCGCACAGGACAGGTTAATGAAAAACTGTTTTTT. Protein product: CASSRTGQVNEKLFF.